This entry is about one T cell receptor beta chain. Its matching antigen is unknown. Its ends do not fully match the called genes, so a read error is possible. This sample is part of a study of molecular identifiers for immune sequencing clone quantification. As for the study in general: Five aliquots were made in replicates from the RNA of around 18,000 or 91,000 naive CD8 cells, and four were sequenced. Study results and caveats: Clones above 20 RNA copies held over 98% of effector molecules, under 1% in naive cells.

TCRdb reprocessed the PCR reads via MiXCR and lists one record per CDR3 protein. The sample holds a few hundred thousand distinct CDR3 sequences, about 23% seen once. Construction of naive CD8 libraries employed about 20,000 to 1,100,000 sorted cells together with 10%, 30% or 50% RNA. A CD8+CD4-CCR7+CD45RA+ phenotype served as the sorting definition for naive CD8 T cells. Germline V gene lookup returns CDR1 MRHNA and CDR2 SNTAGT. The CDR3 spans 14 residues. The source of this sequence is a human donor in good health. Some libraries in this study had Jurkat cell RNA spiked in. The V and J genes are TRBV6-4 and TRBJ2-3, with D uncertain. The specimen sequenced was naive CD8+ T cells from blood, with Jurkat cell RNA spiked in. Subset reported: FACS-sorted CD8+CD4-CCR7+CD45RA+ naive T cells. The CDR3 is CASSNSGGTDTQYF. CDR3 coding DNA: TGTGCCAGCAGTAACTCGGGCGGCACAGATACGCAGTATTTT.